Listed here are 6 T cell receptor beta chains from one sample, sequenced in a study of shared clonotypes between healthy human individuals. The method was immunoSEQ multiplex PCR; TCRdb's version includes in-frame clones alone and lacks a portion of them. Seen here are more than 400,000 clones, 90% to 97% observed once, and the top ten hold about 0.068%. Sequencing was performed on naive CD4+ T cells sorted from blood. Subset indicated: CD45RA+ positively selected. Every receptor here comes from a woman aged 25-40 years in good health.

Only one count was recorded for this clone. This chain uses TRBV2 with TRBJ2-7; possibly TRBD1 or TRBD2 for D (6 bases each). CDR1 and CDR2 from the germline V gene are SNHLY and FYNNEI. The length of the CDR3 is 15 residues. The V end lost 7 bases, the J end lost 1 base, and 17 bases lay between the germline ends. Written as DNA, the CDR3 is TGTGCCAGCACCCCCCGGGGGCTAGGTTCCTACGAGCAGTACTTC. Translated, it gives CASTPRGLGSYEQYF.

V and J are TRBV2 and TRBJ2-6; 10 bases are a match to TRBD1. The germline CDR1 and CDR2 sequences are SNHLY and FYNNEI. V lost 1 base to trimming and J lost 0 bases; unmatched junction nucleotides: 6. The CDR3 length is 19 residues. The CDR3 loop reads CASSEEGTGAISGANVLTF. The CDR3 DNA reads as TGTGCCAGCAGTGAAGAGGGGACAGGGGCAATCTCTGGGGCCAACGTCCTGACTTTC.

The chain uses TRBV5-4 and TRBJ2-7, with no clear D. Germline V gene lookup returns CDR1 SGHNT and CDR2 YYREEE (reference sequence). The CDR3 is made up of 16 amino acids. Trimming shortened V by 4 bases and J by 2 bases, and 19 bases separated the two germline ends. The CDR3 spells CASSPMRARPTYEQYF. The DNA for the CDR3 is TGTGCCAGCAGCCCAATGCGAGCGCGGCCTACCTACGAGCAGTACTTC.

As to this clone: Distinct nucleotide sequences in the sample also encode this CDR3. The rearrangement joins TRBV11-2 to TRBJ1-5; D gene ambiguous. Germline CDR1 SGHAT, CDR2 FQNNGV. Trimming removed 3 bases at V and 3 bases at J, with 6 bases between. This CDR3 contains 13 residues. Here the CDR3 reads CASSFTDNQPQHF. The CDR3 nucleotides read TGTGCCAGCAGCTTCACAGACAATCAGCCCCAGCATTTT.

This CDR3 is CASSLTKLAGELFF. The CDR3 DNA reads TGTGCCAGCAGCTTAACGAAACTAGCCGGGGAGCTGTTTTTT. The rearrangement joins TRBV7-3 to TRBJ2-2; possible D gene TRBD2, 5 bases. This CDR3 region has 14 residues. V lost 0 bases, J lost 6 bases, and 8 bases lay in between. The germline V gene has CDR1 SGHTA and CDR2 FQGTGA.

This clone was found once. The J gene is TRBJ1-1, the V gene TRBV6-5; possibly TRBD1 for D (6 bases). The length of the CDR3 is 15 residues. The V end was cut by 5 bases, the J end by 0 bases, with 13 bases between. In germline, CDR1 is MNHEY, CDR2 SVGAGI. CDR3 DNA: TGTGCCAGCAGTCCTACCAGGGGAGTGAACACTGAAGCTTTCTTT. Its protein is CASSPTRGVNTEAFF.